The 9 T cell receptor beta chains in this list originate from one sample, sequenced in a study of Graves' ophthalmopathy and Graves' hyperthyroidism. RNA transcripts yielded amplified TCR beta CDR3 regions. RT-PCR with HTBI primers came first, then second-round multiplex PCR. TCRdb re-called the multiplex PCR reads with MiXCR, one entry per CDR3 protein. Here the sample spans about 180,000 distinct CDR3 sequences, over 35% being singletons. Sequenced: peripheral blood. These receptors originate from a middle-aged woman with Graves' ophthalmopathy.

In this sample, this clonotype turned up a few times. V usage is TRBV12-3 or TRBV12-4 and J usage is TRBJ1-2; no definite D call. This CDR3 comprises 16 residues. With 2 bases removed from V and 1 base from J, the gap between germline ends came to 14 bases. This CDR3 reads CASSLPGNPNNYGYTF. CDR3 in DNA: TGTGCCAGCAGTTTACCCGGGAATCCCAATAACTATGGCTACACCTTC.

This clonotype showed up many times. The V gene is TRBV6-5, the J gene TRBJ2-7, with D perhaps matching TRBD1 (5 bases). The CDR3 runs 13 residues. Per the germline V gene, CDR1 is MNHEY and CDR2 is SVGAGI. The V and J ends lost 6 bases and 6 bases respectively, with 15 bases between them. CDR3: CASRRTTGAEQYF. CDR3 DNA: TGTGCCAGCAGAAGGACAACAGGTGCCGAGCAGTACTTC.

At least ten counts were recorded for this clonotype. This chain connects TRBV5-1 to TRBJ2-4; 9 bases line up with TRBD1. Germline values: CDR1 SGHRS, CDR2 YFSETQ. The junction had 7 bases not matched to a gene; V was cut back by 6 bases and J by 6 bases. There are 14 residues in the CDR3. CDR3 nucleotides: TGCGCCAGCACCCCGGGACAGGGCCGAAACATTCAGTACTTC. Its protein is CASTPGQGRNIQYF.

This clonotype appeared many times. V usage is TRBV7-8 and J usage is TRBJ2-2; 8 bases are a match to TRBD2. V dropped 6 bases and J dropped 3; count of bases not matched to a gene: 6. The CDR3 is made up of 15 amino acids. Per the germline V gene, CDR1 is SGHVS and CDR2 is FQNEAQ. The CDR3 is CASSISGMDTGELFF. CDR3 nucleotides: TGTGCCAGCAGTATTAGCGGGATGGACACCGGGGAGCTGTTTTTT.

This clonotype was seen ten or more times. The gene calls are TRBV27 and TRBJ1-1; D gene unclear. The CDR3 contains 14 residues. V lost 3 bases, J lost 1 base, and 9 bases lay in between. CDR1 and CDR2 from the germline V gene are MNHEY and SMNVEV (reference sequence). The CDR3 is CASSFQIGNTEAFF. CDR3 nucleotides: TGTGCCAGCAGTTTTCAAATAGGGAACACTGAAGCTTTCTTT.

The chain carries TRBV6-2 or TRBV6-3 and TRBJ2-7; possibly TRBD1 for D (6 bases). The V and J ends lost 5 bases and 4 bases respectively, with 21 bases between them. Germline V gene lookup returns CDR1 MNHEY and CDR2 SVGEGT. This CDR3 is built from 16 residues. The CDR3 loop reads CASSTSPGTPTYEQYF. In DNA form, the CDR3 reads TGTGCCAGCAGTACCTCCCCCGGGACACCCACATACGAGCAGTACTTC.

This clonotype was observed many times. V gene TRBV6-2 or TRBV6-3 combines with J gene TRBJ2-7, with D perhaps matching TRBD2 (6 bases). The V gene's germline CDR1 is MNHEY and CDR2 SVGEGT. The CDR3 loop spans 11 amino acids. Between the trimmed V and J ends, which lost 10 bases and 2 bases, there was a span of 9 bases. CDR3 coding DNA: TGTGCCACATCGGGGGCCTACGAGCAGTACTTC. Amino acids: CATSGAYEQYF.

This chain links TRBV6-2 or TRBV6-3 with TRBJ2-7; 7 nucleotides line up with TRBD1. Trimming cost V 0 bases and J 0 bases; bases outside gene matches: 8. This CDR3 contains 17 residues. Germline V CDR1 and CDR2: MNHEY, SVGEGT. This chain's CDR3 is CASSYSATGVSSYEQYF. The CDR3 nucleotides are TGTGCCAGCAGTTACTCAGCTACAGGGGTAAGCTCCTACGAGCAGTACTTC.

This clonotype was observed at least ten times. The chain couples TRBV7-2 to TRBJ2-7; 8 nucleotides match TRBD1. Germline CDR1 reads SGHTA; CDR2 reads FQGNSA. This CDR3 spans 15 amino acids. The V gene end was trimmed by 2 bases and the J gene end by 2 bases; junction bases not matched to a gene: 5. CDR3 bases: TGTGCCAGCAGCTTACGGGACAGGAGCCCCTACGAGCAGTACTTC. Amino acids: CASSLRDRSPYEQYF.